Below are 22 T cell receptor beta chains sequenced from a single sample in a study of T cell responses to AZD1222 COVID-19 vaccine. Measured with immunoSEQ multiplex PCR; TCRdb has only the in-frame clones, and not every one. The data contain under 130,000 clones, around 95% of them singletons. The sample was peripheral blood, taken on day 0 of AZD1222 vaccination. The receptors were sampled from an adult in good health.

This clone was found once. This rearrangement joins TRBV10-3 to TRBJ2-1; the D is unclear. The CDR3 totals 12 residues. Germline loops: CDR1 ENHRY, CDR2 SYGVKD. V lost 8 bases, J lost 5 bases, and 10 bases lay in between. CDR3 DNA: TGTGCCATCGGAGAGTCAAACAATGAGCAGTTCTTC. It encodes CAIGESNNEQFF.

The rearrangement joins TRBV9 to TRBJ2-3, with TRBD2 matching 9 bases. Germline V gene data show CDR1 as SGDLS and CDR2 as YYNGEE. This CDR3 comprises 15 residues. With 4 bases clipped from V and 0 bases from J, the junction kept 3 bases outside the gene matches. This CDR3 is CASSLSGGSTDTQYF. In nucleotides, the CDR3 is TGTGCCAGCAGCTTAAGCGGGGGGAGCACAGATACGCAGTATTTT.

CDR3 in amino acids: CASTPRPAAGSYEQYF. CDR3 in DNA: TGTGCCAGCACCCCGCGTCCTGCAGCAGGTTCCTACGAGCAGTACTTC. The chain uses TRBV5-5 and TRBJ2-7; D is ambiguous. The CDR3 loop spans 16 amino acids. Germline-derived CDR1 and CDR2 are SGHKS and YYEKEE (reference sequence). V lost 6 bases to trimming and J lost 1 base, with 20 bases between them.

This clone was seen only a few times. The chain links TRBV27 to TRBJ1-1, with unresolved D. Trimming took off 11 bases at V and 10 bases at J, with 20 bases between the two ends. This CDR3 contains 12 residues. CDR1 is MNHEY and CDR2 is SMNVEV in the germline V gene (reference sequence). For the CDR3, the DNA is TGTGCCGTCGAGGATGCGGGAAAGGGAGCTTTCTTT. Its protein product is CAVEDAGKGAFF.

This clone was counted a single time. The same CDR3 is also encoded by other DNA sequences in this sample. The chain couples TRBV5-1 to TRBJ1-2; the D is unclear. Germline CDR1 and CDR2: SGHRS and YFSETQ. This CDR3 is built from 12 residues. V dropped 1 base and J dropped 2 bases, with 3 bases sitting between them. The CDR3 sequence: CASSLLNYGYTF. For the CDR3, the DNA is TGCGCCAGCAGCTTGCTGAACTATGGCTACACCTTC. The complete variable domain, with remaining parts taken from reference TRBV5-1 and TRBJ1-2, reads KAGVTQTPRYLIKTRGQQVTLSCSPISGHRSVSWYQQTPGQGLQFLFEYFSETQRNKGNFPGRFSGRQFSNSRSEMNVSTLELGDSALYLCASSLLNYGYTFGSGTRLTVV.

The chain recombines TRBV20-1 with TRBJ1-1; D is uncertain. This CDR3 has 12 residues. CDR1 is DFQATT and CDR2 is SNEGSKA in the germline V gene (reference sequence). Trimming stripped 3 bases from V and 3 bases from J, with 8 bases between. The CDR3 DNA is TGCAGTGCTAGTAAAAGAGACACTGAAGCTTTCTTT. Protein: CSASKRDTEAFF.

The rearrangement joins TRBV12-3 or TRBV12-4 to TRBJ1-2, with D hard to call. This CDR3 is built from 13 residues. V shed 2 bases and J shed 3 bases, with 7 bases lying between them. The CDR3 region has the DNA TGTGCCAGCAGTTTAAGGGAGGACTATGGCTACACCTTC. It translates to CASSLREDYGYTF.

The J gene is TRBJ1-1, the V gene TRBV7-9; no definite D call. Germline V gives CDR1 SEHNR, CDR2 FQNEAQ (reference sequence). CDR3 length: 13 residues. V gave up 5 bases and J gave up 0 bases, with 7 bases separating them. CDR3 sequence (DNA): TGTGCCAGCAGCCCGCGGTTGAACACTGAAGCTTTCTTT. This codes for CASSPRLNTEAFF.

V and J are TRBV28 and TRBJ2-5; either TRBD1 or TRBD2 may supply D (6 bases each). This CDR3 has 14 amino acids. The germline V and J ends were trimmed by 6 bases and 5 bases, with 16 bases remaining between them. Germline V lookup: CDR1 MDHEN, CDR2 SYDVKM. The CDR3 loop is CASSGQTSIETQYF. The CDR3 coding sequence is TGTGCCAGCAGCGGACAGACTAGTATCGAGACCCAGTACTTC.

The gene calls are TRBV11-2 and TRBJ1-1, with D possibly TRBD1 on 5 matching bases. V lost 7 bases to trimming and J lost 4 bases, with 16 bases between them. The CDR3 length is 14 residues. CDR1 SGHAT and CDR2 FQNNGV come from the germline V gene. The CDR3 DNA is TGTGCCAGCATCTCTAACGTGGGGGGCACTGAAGCTTTCTTT. Translating gives CASISNVGGTEAFF.

The chain couples TRBV3-1 (or the pseudogene TRBV3-2) to TRBJ2-1, with D uncertain. Germline lookup yields CDR1 LGHDT and CDR2 YNNKEL (reference sequence). The germline V and J ends were trimmed by 4 bases and 8 bases, with 18 bases remaining between them. The CDR3 contains 15 residues. Written as DNA, the CDR3 is TGTGCCAGCAGCCCCCGGTTAGCCGTTGACGATGAGCAGTTCTTC. Amino acids: CASSPRLAVDDEQFF.

This clone was detected only once. This rearrangement joins TRBV6-5 to TRBJ1-1; unclear D gene. Trimming removed 0 bases from V and 1 base from J, with 9 bases in between. The V gene's germline CDR1 is MNHEY and CDR2 SVGAGI. This CDR3 spans 15 amino acids. CDR3 sequence reads: CASSYSNTPNTEAFF. CDR3 DNA sequence: TGTGCCAGCAGTTACTCGAATACTCCGAACACTGAAGCTTTCTTT.

J is TRBJ1-1 and V is TRBV4-1, with TRBD1 as a possible D gene (5 bases). This CDR3 is built from 17 residues. The ends were cut back, 1 base at V and 4 bases at J, with 19 bases in the middle. Germline CDR1 reads MGHRA; CDR2 reads YSYEKL. CDR3 loop: CASSQVKLRDLGTEAFF. The CDR3 DNA reads TGCGCCAGCAGCCAAGTTAAGCTCCGGGACCTCGGCACTGAAGCTTTCTTT.

The rearrangement links TRBV5-4 to TRBJ1-5, with 7 bases identical to TRBD1. The CDR3 has 15 amino acids. Trimming cost V 3 bases and J 3 bases; bases outside gene matches: 6. Germline V gene lookup returns CDR1 SGHNT and CDR2 YYREEE (reference sequence). The CDR3 here is CASSYGGQLNQPQHF. The CDR3 DNA reads as TGTGCCAGCAGCTACGGGGGACAGCTCAATCAGCCCCAGCATTTT. The whole variable domain, filled in from reference TRBV5-4 and TRBJ1-5, reads ETGVTQSPTHLIKTRGQQVTLRCSSQSGHNTVSWYQQALGQGPQFIFQYYREEENGRGNFPPRFSGLQFPNYSSELNVNALELDDSALYLCASSYGGQLNQPQHFGDGTRLSIL.

The chain is built from TRBV10-3 and TRBJ1-2; D gene uncertain. Trimming took off 0 bases at V and 9 bases at J, with 8 bases between the two ends. The length of the CDR3 is 12 residues. The germline CDR1 and CDR2 sequences are ENHRY and SYGVKD. The CDR3 sequence is CAISESLESYTF. In DNA, the CDR3 is TGTGCCATCAGTGAGTCCCTGGAGAGCTACACCTTC.

This clone came up a few times. The chain employs TRBV6-5 and TRBJ1-2; D not certain. The CDR3 is 14 residues long. Germline-derived CDR1 and CDR2 are MNHEY and SVGAGI. Deletions cut 4 bases from V and 2 bases from J, with 11 bases between. The CDR3 bases are TGTGCCAGCAGTTCCCCGACAACAAACTATGGCTACACCTTC. Its translation is CASSSPTTNYGYTF.

The V gene is TRBV7-6, the J gene TRBJ1-1, with a weak D call TRBD1 (6 bases). Looked up from germline, CDR1 is SGHVS and CDR2 is FNYEAQ. V gave up 5 bases and J gave up 11 bases, with 24 bases separating them. CDR3 length: 15 residues. The CDR3 DNA sequence: TGTGCCAGCAGCCCCGAGAGTGGGCAGGGGAACGAGGCTTTCTTT. This codes for CASSPESGQGNEAFF.

The genes are TRBV18 and TRBJ2-1; D is undetermined. The CDR3 is made up of 16 amino acids. Per germline, CDR1 KGHSH and CDR2 LQKENI. Trimming shortened V by 0 bases and J by 0 bases, and 9 bases separated the two germline ends. CDR3 nucleotides: TGTGCCAGCTCACCACCGGGTCCGAGCTCCTACAATGAGCAGTTCTTC. Translating it yields CASSPPGPSSYNEQFF.

The chain combines TRBV24-1 with TRBJ1-2; no reliable D call. The CDR3 covers 13 residues. V lost 5 bases and J lost 4, with 10 bases in between. Per the germline V gene, CDR1 is KGHDR and CDR2 is SFDVKD. The CDR3 DNA follows: TGTGCCACCAGTGTTGAGGGAACCTATGGCTACACCTTC. This translates into CATSVEGTYGYTF.

The CDR3 DNA reads as TGTGCCAGCAGCCGGGAGGGCAGAGTGAACACTGAAGCTTTCTTT. Its protein is CASSREGRVNTEAFF. The chain couples TRBV6-5 to TRBJ1-1; no definite D call. CDR1 is MNHEY and CDR2 is SVGAGI in the germline V gene. The CDR3 totals 15 residues. The germline V and J ends were trimmed by 6 bases and 0 bases, with 14 bases remaining between them.

The chain combines TRBV11-3 with TRBJ2-7, with D possibly called TRBD1 or TRBD2 (5 bases each). Germline V gene data show CDR1 as SGHNT and CDR2 as YENEEA. The length of the CDR3 is 13 residues. Trimming took 0 bases from V and 10 from J, leaving 13 bases between them. The CDR3 sequence: CASSLDPQRTQYF. CDR3 DNA: TGTGCCAGCAGCTTAGATCCCCAGCGGACACAGTACTTC.

This chain uses TRBV7-8 with TRBJ2-7; TRBD2 matches 9 bases. The CDR3 is made up of 16 amino acids. CDR1 and CDR2 (germline): SGHVS, FQNEAQ. J was trimmed by 2 bases and V by 2 bases; bases with no gene match: 7. CDR3 DNA sequence: TGTGCCAGCAGCTTACCTAGCGGGGTCACGGCCTACGAGCAGTACTTC. Encoded protein: CASSLPSGVTAYEQYF.